This TCR beta chain was identified in a study of T cell responses to AZD1222 COVID-19 vaccine. In the case of this clone: Its target is not known.

Study outcomes and limitations: Only after the peak T cell response were repertoires sampled.

V lost 4 bases to trimming and J lost 7 bases, with 17 bases between them. Germline-derived CDR1 and CDR2 are KGHSH and LQKENI. The CDR3 has 14 amino acids. Repertoires were generated with immunoSEQ multiplex PCR, while TCRdb's copy carries only in-frame clones and drops some. The sample consists of about 76,000 clones, under 95% of them appearing once. This chain links TRBV18 with TRBJ2-7; possibly TRBD1 or TRBD2 for D (5 bases each). The specimen was peripheral blood, collected on day 0 of AZD1222 vaccination. The TCR was taken from an adult in good health. CDR3 residues: CASSQPGRTQEQYF. CDR3 nucleotide sequence: TGTGCCAGCTCACAACCGGGACGGACCCAGGAGCAGTACTTC.